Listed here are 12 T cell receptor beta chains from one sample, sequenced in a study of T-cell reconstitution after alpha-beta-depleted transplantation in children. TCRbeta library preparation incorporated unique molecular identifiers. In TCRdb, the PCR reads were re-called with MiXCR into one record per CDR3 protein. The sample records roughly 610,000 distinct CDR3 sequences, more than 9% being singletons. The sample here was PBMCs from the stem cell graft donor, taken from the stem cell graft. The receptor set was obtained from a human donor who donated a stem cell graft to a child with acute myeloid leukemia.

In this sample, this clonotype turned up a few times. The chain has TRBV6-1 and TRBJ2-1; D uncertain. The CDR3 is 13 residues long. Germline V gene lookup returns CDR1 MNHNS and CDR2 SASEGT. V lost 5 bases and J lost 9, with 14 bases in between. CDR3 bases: TGTGCCAGCAGTACACCAGGACGGATTGAGCAGTTCTTC. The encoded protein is CASSTPGRIEQFF.

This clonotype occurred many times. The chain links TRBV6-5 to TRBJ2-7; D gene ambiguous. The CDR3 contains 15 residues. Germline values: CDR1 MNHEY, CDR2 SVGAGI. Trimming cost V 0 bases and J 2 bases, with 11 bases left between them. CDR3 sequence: CASSYSAEPTYEQYF. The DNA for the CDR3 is TGTGCCAGCAGTTACTCTGCGGAGCCAACCTACGAGCAGTACTTC.

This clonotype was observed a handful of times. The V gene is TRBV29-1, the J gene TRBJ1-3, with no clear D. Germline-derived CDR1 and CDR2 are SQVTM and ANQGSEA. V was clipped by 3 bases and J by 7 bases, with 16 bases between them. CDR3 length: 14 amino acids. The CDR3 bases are TGCAGCGTTGAGGAAATGGGGTCGGGGAACACCATATATTTT. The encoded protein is CSVEEMGSGNTIYF. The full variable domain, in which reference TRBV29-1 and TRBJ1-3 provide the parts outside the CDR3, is SAVISQKPSRDICQRGTSLTIQCQVDSQVTMMFWYRQQPGQSLTLIATANQGSEATYESGFVIDKFPISRPNLTFSTLTVSNMSPEDSSIYLCSVEEMGSGNTIYFGEGSWLTVV.

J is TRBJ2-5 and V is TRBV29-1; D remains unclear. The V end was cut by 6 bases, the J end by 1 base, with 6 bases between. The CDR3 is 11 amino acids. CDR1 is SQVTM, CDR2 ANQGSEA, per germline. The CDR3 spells CSVQPQETQYF. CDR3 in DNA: TGCAGCGTCCAACCCCAAGAGACCCAGTACTTC.

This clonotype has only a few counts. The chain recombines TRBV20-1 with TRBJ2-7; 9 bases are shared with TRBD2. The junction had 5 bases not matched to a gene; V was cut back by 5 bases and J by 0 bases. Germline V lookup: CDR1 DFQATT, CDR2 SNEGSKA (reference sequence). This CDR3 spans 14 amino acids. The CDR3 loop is CSAPSGTSSYEQYF. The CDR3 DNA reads TGCAGTGCTCCTAGCGGGACCTCCTCCTACGAGCAGTACTTC.

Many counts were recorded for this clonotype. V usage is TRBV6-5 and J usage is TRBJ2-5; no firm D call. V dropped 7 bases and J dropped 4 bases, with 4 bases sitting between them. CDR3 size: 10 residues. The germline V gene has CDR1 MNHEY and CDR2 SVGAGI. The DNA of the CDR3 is TGTGCCAGCATGGGAGAGACCCAGTACTTC. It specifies CASMGETQYF.

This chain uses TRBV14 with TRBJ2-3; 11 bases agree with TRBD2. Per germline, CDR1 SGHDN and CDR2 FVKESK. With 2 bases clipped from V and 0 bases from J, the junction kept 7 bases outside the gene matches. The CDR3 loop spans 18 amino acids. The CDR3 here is CASSQRNLAGGSTDTQYF. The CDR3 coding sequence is TGTGCCAGCAGCCAACGGAATCTAGCGGGAGGAAGCACAGATACGCAGTATTTT.

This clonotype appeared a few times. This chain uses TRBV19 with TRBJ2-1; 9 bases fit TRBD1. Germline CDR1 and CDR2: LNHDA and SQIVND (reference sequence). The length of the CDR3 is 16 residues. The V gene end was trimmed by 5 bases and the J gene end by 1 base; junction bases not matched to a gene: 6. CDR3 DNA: TGTGCCAGTAGTTCCCAGACAGGGGGGTCCTACAATGAGCAGTTCTTC. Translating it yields CASSSQTGGSYNEQFF.

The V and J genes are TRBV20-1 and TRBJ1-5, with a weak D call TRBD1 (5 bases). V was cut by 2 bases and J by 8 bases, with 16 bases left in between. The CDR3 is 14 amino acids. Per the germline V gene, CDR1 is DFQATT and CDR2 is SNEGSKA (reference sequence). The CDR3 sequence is CSARRGNQIEPQHF. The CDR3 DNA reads TGCAGTGCTAGAAGGGGAAATCAAATTGAGCCCCAGCATTTT.

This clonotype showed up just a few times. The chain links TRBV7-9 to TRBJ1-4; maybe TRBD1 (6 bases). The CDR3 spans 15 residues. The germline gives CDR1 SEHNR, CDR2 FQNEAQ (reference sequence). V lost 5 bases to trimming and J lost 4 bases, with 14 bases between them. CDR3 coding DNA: TGTGCCAGCAGCCCTACAGGGACCCTTAATGAAAAACTGTTTTTT. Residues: CASSPTGTLNEKLFF.

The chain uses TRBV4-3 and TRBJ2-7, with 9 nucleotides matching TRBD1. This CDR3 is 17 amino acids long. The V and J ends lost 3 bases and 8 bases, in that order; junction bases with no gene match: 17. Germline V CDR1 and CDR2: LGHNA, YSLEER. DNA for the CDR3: TGCGCCAGCAGCCACCCCTTATTTTGTCTGGACAGGGGACAGCAGTACTTC. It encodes CASSHPLFCLDRGQQYF.

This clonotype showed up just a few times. The CDR3 DNA is TGCAGTGCTAGATCAAACGGGAATTCACCCCTCCACTTT. Protein product: CSARSNGNSPLHF. This chain connects TRBV20-1 to TRBJ1-6, with D unresolved. Germline values: CDR1 DFQATT, CDR2 SNEGSKA (reference sequence). V was clipped by 2 bases and J by 7 bases, with 9 bases between them. The CDR3 loop spans 13 amino acids.